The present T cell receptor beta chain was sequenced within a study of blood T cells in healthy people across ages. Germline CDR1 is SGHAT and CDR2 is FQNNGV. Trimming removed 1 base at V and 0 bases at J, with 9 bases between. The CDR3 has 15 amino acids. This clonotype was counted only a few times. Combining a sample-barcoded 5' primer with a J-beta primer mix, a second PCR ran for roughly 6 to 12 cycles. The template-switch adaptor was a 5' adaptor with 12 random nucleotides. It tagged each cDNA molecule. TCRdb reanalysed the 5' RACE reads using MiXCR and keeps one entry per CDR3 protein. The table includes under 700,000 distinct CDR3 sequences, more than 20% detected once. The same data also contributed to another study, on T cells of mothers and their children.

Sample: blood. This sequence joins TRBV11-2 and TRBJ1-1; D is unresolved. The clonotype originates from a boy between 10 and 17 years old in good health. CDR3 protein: CASSLVGLMNTEAFF. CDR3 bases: TGTGCCAGCAGCTTAGTCGGCCTAATGAACACTGAAGCTTTCTTT.